This entry lists 21 T cell receptor beta chains sequenced from one sample in a study of cytomegalovirus exposure and HLA in healthy donors. Repertoires were generated with immunoSEQ multiplex PCR, while TCRdb's copy carries only in-frame clones and drops some. The table lists under 150,000 clones, 70% to 90% of them singletons. Input material: PBMCs. The receptor source for this set is a woman aged 18-35 years in good health and CMV-seronegative.

CDR3 nucleotide sequence: TGTGCCAGCAGCCAAGATCGACCTAGCGGAACCTACGAGCAGTACTTC. Translating gives CASSQDRPSGTYEQYF. The chain has TRBV4-2 and TRBJ2-7; 7 nucleotides line up with TRBD2. CDR3 length: 16 residues. V lost 0 bases and J lost 2; bases outside the gene matches: 7. In germline, CDR1 is LGHNA, CDR2 YNFKEQ.

This clone showed up just once. This chain connects TRBV28 to TRBJ1-2; D unclear. There are 14 residues in the CDR3. The germline V gene has CDR1 MDHEN and CDR2 SYDVKM. V lost 2 bases and J lost 4, with 11 bases in between. CDR3 sequence reads: CASSLRGGGYGYTF. The CDR3 DNA is TGTGCCAGCAGTTTACGGGGAGGTGGCTATGGCTACACCTTC.

This chain joins TRBV5-5 and TRBJ2-3; TRBD1 matches 7 bases. The CDR3 contains 15 residues. Germline loops: CDR1 SGHKS, CDR2 YYEKEE (reference sequence). V dropped 4 bases and J dropped 4; count of bases not matched to a gene: 9. The CDR3 loop reads CASSVEWQGADTQYF. The CDR3 coding sequence is TGTGCCAGCAGCGTGGAGTGGCAGGGGGCAGATACGCAGTATTTT.

The chain is built from TRBV9 and TRBJ2-3, with D possibly TRBD2 on 5 matching bases. The CDR3 contains 16 residues. Trimming removed 0 bases from V and 9 bases from J, with 20 bases in between. In germline, CDR1 is SGDLS, CDR2 YYNGEE. CDR3 bases: TGTGCCAGCAGCGTAGTTCCCGGGGAAGGGCTTTCCACGCAGTATTTT. Protein product: CASSVVPGEGLSTQYF. The whole variable domain, remainder taken from reference TRBV9 and TRBJ2-3, is DSGVTQTPKHLITATGQRVTLRCSPRSGDLSVYWYQQSLDQGLQFLIQYYNGEERAKGNILERFSAQQFPDLHSELNLSSLELGDSALYFCASSVVPGEGLSTQYFGPGTRLTVL.

The V gene is TRBV27, the J gene TRBJ1-2; tentative D call: TRBD1 (6 bases). Germline V gene data show CDR1 as MNHEY and CDR2 as SMNVEV (reference sequence). Trimming shortened V by 8 bases and J by 4 bases, and 14 bases separated the two germline ends. This CDR3 spans 13 amino acids. CDR3 sequence reads: CASGDTGLYGYTF. The CDR3 DNA sequence: TGTGCCAGCGGGGATACAGGGCTCTATGGCTACACCTTC.

The chain has TRBV27 and TRBJ1-4, with 7 bases identical to TRBD1. CDR1 and CDR2 (germline): MNHEY, SMNVEV (reference sequence). The CDR3 length is 14 residues. With 6 bases clipped from V and 5 bases from J, the junction kept 6 bases outside the gene matches. Here the CDR3 DNA reads TGTGCCAGCAGCCGGGGACAGAGCAATGAAAAACTGTTTTTT. Protein: CASSRGQSNEKLFF.

This clone appeared a single time. The chain is built from TRBV28 and TRBJ2-6; a possible D gene is TRBD2 (6 bases). CDR1 and CDR2 (germline): MDHEN, SYDVKM. The CDR3 has 15 residues. The V end lost 5 bases, the J end lost 0 bases, and 8 bases lay between the germline ends. The CDR3 bases are TGTGCCAGCAGTGTGACTAGCTCTGGGGCCAACGTCCTGACTTTC. Translated, it gives CASSVTSSGANVLTF.

The chain uses TRBV28 and TRBJ1-6; D is unresolved. V lost 4 bases and J lost 0, with 10 bases in between. The CDR3 is made up of 16 amino acids. Looked up from germline, CDR1 is MDHEN and CDR2 is SYDVKM. The CDR3 is CASSYPRSSYNSPLHF. CDR3 coding DNA: TGTGCCAGCAGTTACCCCCGTAGCTCCTATAATTCACCCCTCCACTTT.

The chain recombines TRBV5-1 with TRBJ2-2, with 7 bases identical to TRBD2. V shed 0 bases, J shed 5 bases, and the junction held 7 bases outside the gene matches. This CDR3 has 16 amino acids. Germline V gene data show CDR1 as SGHRS and CDR2 as YFSETQ. The CDR3 loop is CASSLESGLMTGELFF. The CDR3, as DNA: TGCGCCAGCAGCTTGGAATCGGGACTAATGACCGGGGAGCTGTTTTTT.

The rearrangement joins TRBV5-1 to TRBJ1-5; D call uncertain. This CDR3 is built from 13 residues. Germline CDR1 SGHRS, CDR2 YFSETQ. CDR3 DNA sequence: TGCACCAAGGACTGGTATAGCAATCAGCCCCAGCATTTT. This encodes CTKDWYSNQPQHF.

The table lists this clone with a count of one. V usage is TRBV27 and J usage is TRBJ1-5, with 12 bases aligning to TRBD1. V shed 5 bases, J shed 6 bases, and the junction held 5 bases outside the gene matches. The CDR3 is made up of 15 amino acids. Germline values: CDR1 MNHEY, CDR2 SMNVEV (reference sequence). The CDR3 region has the DNA TGTGCCAGCAGTCGAGGGACAGGGGGCTTTCAGCCCCAGCATTTT. Amino acids: CASSRGTGGFQPQHF.

The V call is TRBV11-2, the J call TRBJ2-3, with D uncertain. V was cut by 4 bases and J by 6 bases, with 17 bases left in between. This CDR3 comprises 15 residues. CDR1 and CDR2 (germline): SGHAT, FQNNGV. The CDR3 sequence is CASSSQDWVVDTQYF. The CDR3 DNA follows: TGTGCCAGCAGCTCCCAAGACTGGGTCGTGGATACGCAGTATTTT.

This rearrangement joins TRBV9 to TRBJ1-2; the D gene is possibly TRBD1 (5 bases). The CDR3 length is 16 residues. Looked up from germline, CDR1 is SGDLS and CDR2 is YYNGEE. V lost 0 bases to trimming and J lost 2 bases, with 14 bases between them. CDR3 protein: CASSVVKGGGNYGYTF. CDR3 coding DNA: TGTGCCAGCAGCGTAGTTAAGGGCGGGGGAAACTATGGCTACACCTTC.

This clone occurred a few times. The chain couples TRBV6-4 to TRBJ1-2, with TRBD1 identical over 10 bases. The CDR3 length is 14 residues. From germline, CDR1 is MRHNA and CDR2 SNTAGT. J was trimmed by 6 bases and V by 2 bases; bases with no gene match: 3. As DNA, the CDR3 is TGTGCCAGCAGTGACGACGGGACAGGGGATGGCTACACCTTC. As protein: CASSDDGTGDGYTF.

J is TRBJ1-2 and V is TRBV28; 9 nucleotides match TRBD1. CDR1 MDHEN and CDR2 SYDVKM come from the germline V gene. There are 15 residues in the CDR3. V gave up 8 bases and J gave up 3 bases; unmatched junction bases: 10. Here the CDR3 DNA reads TGTGCCAGCGGGGGATGGACAGGGGTGGACTATGGCTACACCTTC. Its translation: CASGGWTGVDYGYTF.

The CDR3 DNA reads TGTGCCAGCAGTGAAGTGGGAGAGGGGGCTCAGCCCCAGCATTTT. It specifies CASSEVGEGAQPQHF. V usage is TRBV6-1 and J usage is TRBJ1-5, with TRBD1 matching 7 bases. The CDR3 is made up of 15 amino acids. The ends lost 1 base at V and 6 bases at J; junction bases unmatched: 6. Germline CDR1 reads MNHNS; CDR2 reads SASEGT.

About this clone: The same CDR3 also results from other DNA sequences found in this sample. The gene calls are TRBV28 and TRBJ1-3, with D perhaps matching TRBD1 (6 bases). CDR1 is MDHEN, CDR2 SYDVKM, per germline. The CDR3 covers 14 residues. The V gene lost 6 bases and the J gene lost 2 bases, with 11 bases spanning the gap. The CDR3 here is CASSLQGTGNTIYF. CDR3 sequence (DNA): TGTGCCAGCAGCTTACAGGGTACTGGAAACACCATATATTTT.

This rearrangement joins TRBV5-8 to TRBJ2-3; no firm D call. Trimming left V 0 bases short and J 6 bases short, with 11 bases between. The germline V gene encodes CDR1 SGHTS and CDR2 YDEGEE. CDR3 length equals 14 residues. The chain's CDR3 is CASSLGRPPDTQYF. CDR3 bases: TGTGCCAGCAGCTTGGGCAGGCCGCCTGATACGCAGTATTTT. Together with reference TRBV5-8 and TRBJ2-3, the CDR3 gives the full variable domain: EAGVTQSPTHLIKTRGQQATLRCSPISGHTSVYWYQQALGLGLQFLLWYDEGEERNRGNFPPRFSGRQFPNYSSELNVNALELEDSALYLCASSLGRPPDTQYFGPGTRLTVL.

The count of this clone is one. This chain connects TRBV5-4 to TRBJ1-2; D possibly corresponds to TRBD1 (5 bases). The CDR3 extends over 13 amino acids. Per germline, CDR1 SGHNT and CDR2 YYREEE (reference sequence). V gave up 6 bases and J gave up 7 bases, with 16 bases separating them. The CDR3 DNA is TGTGCCAGCATTCAGGGAGGGTTAGGTGGCTACACCTTC. Translation gives CASIQGGLGGYTF.

The chain uses TRBV14 and TRBJ2-7; 8 nucleotides line up with TRBD1. V shed 1 base and J 3 bases; nucleotides not matched to a gene: 5. This CDR3 region has 15 residues. The germline CDR1 and CDR2 sequences are SGHDN and FVKESK. The CDR3: CASSQARDRLYEQYF. CDR3 DNA: TGTGCCAGCAGCCAAGCCAGGGACAGGCTCTACGAGCAGTACTTC.

V and J are TRBV5-1 and TRBJ2-7; 8 bases match TRBD1. The V gene's germline CDR1 is SGHRS and CDR2 YFSETQ. CDR3 size: 13 residues. The trim removed 4 bases at V and 4 bases at J, leaving 4 bases unmatched. The CDR3 DNA is TGCGCCAGCAGCAAGCGACAGGGGTACGAGCAGTACTTC. It encodes CASSKRQGYEQYF.